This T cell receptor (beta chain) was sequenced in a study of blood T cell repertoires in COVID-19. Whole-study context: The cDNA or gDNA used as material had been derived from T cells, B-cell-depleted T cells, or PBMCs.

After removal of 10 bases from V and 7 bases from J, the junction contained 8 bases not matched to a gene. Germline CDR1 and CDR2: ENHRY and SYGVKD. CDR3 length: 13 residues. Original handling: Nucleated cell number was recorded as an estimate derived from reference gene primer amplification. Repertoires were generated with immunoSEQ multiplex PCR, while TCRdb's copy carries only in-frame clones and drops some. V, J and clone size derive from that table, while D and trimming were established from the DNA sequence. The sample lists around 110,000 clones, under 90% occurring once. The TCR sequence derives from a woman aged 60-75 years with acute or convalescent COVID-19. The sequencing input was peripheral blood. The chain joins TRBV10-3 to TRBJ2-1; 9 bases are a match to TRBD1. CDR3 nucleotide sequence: TGTGCCAACTCTGGGACAGGGCGGAATGAGCAGTTCTTC. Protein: CANSGTGRNEQFF.